This T cell receptor (beta chain) comes out of a study of blood T cell repertoires in COVID-19. Study-wide context: From T cells, B-cell-depleted T cells, or PBMCs came the material, which was cDNA or gDNA.

The CDR3 has 16 amino acids. V gave up 4 bases and J gave up 1 base, with 16 bases separating them. Germline CDR1 reads LGHNA; CDR2 reads YNFKEQ. In the original analysis: Amplification of reference gene primers was used by the study to estimate nucleated cell counts. Produced via immunoSEQ multiplex PCR; TCRdb's table is partial and in-frame only. For V, J and clone size, that table is used; D and trimming come from the DNA. Of 250,000 or so clones listed, 88% are singletons. V and J are TRBV4-2 and TRBJ1-1; possible D gene TRBD1, 6 bases. Sequenced: peripheral blood. The clonotype was recovered from an older woman with acute or convalescent COVID-19. CDR3 region: CASSPDRFPRNTEAFF. In nucleotides, the CDR3 is TGTGCCAGCAGCCCTGACAGGTTTCCTAGGAACACTGAAGCTTTCTTT.